These 2 T cell receptor beta chains came from one sample sequenced in a study of cytomegalovirus exposure and HLA in healthy donors. A multiplex PCR was run with 60 Vbeta primers and 13 Jbeta primers. Assay: immunoSEQ multiplex PCR; the TCRdb copy retains only in-frame clones and omits some. This table holds under 85,000 clones, around 68% found once. Sequencing used PBMCs. The receptor source for this set is a woman aged 30 to 39 in good health and CMV-seronegative.

The chain links TRBV7-6 to TRBJ1-4; no reliable D call. Trimming took 5 bases from V and 10 from J, leaving 14 bases between them. This CDR3 is built from 13 residues. Germline CDR1 is SGHVS and CDR2 is FNYEAQ. This CDR3 is CASSGGLGGKLFF. The CDR3 region has the DNA TGTGCCAGCAGCGGAGGACTCGGCGGAAAACTGTTTTTT.

The chain uses TRBV27 and TRBJ2-1; TRBD2 matches at 15 bases. The germline V gene encodes CDR1 MNHEY and CDR2 SMNVEV (reference sequence). Trimming took 6 bases from V and 0 from J; bases not matched to a gene: 15. The CDR3 is 21 amino acids. CDR3 region: CASRRGLAGGPGLSSYNEQFF. CDR3 sequence (DNA): TGTGCCAGCAGGAGGGGACTAGCGGGGGGCCCGGGCCTTAGCTCCTACAATGAGCAGTTCTTC.